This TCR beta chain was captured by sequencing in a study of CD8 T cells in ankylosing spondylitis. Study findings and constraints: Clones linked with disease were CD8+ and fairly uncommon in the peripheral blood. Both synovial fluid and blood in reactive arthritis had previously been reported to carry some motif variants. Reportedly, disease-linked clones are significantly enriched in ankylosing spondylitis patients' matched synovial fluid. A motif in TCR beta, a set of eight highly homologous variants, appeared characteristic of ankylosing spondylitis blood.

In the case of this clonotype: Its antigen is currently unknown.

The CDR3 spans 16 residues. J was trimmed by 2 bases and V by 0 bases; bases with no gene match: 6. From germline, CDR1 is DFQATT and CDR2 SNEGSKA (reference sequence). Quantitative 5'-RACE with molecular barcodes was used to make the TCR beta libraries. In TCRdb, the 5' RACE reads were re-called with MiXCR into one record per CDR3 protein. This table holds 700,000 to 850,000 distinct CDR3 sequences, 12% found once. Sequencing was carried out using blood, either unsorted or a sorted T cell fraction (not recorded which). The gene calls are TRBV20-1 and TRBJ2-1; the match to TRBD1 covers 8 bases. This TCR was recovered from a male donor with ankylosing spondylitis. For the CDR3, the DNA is TGCAGTGCTAGAGATAGTAAACAGGGGGCCTACAATGAGCAGTTCTTC. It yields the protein CSARDSKQGAYNEQFF.